This T cell receptor (beta chain) stems from a study of blood T cell repertoires in COVID-19. The wider study: Samples taken during acute and convalescent COVID-19 were collected in the United States, Italy and Spain. PBMCs, B-cell-depleted T cells, or T cells provided the cDNA or gDNA that made up the material.

Looked up from germline, CDR1 is SEHNR and CDR2 is FQNEAQ (reference sequence). This CDR3 spans 16 amino acids. The V and J ends lost 5 bases and 0 bases respectively, with 14 bases between them. TCRdb's copy holds only in-frame clones and misses some; the assay was immunoSEQ multiplex PCR. The sample records tens of thousands of clones, more than 60% being singletons. This clonotype was sampled from a man in his 60s with acute or convalescent COVID-19. This chain connects TRBV7-9 to TRBJ1-3; unclear D gene. Sequencing used peripheral blood. The CDR3 coding sequence is TGTGCCAGCAGCCCTCGCTACAGCCGCTCTGGAAACACCATATATTTT. Translated: CASSPRYSRSGNTIYF.